This TCR beta chain appears in the sequencing data of a study of T cells in Graves' hyperthyroidism and ophthalmopathy. This clonotype was counted many times. Researchers amplified the TCR beta CDR3 regions from RNA transcripts. The HTBI primer set was used in a first-round RT-PCR of the TCR CDR3. TCRdb analysed the multiplex PCR reads with MiXCR anew, one entry per CDR3 protein. Among almost 250,000 distinct CDR3 sequences listed, over 20% were seen once. The germline CDR1 and CDR2 sequences are MGHRA and YSYEKL. This CDR3 is 16 amino acids long. V lost 0 bases and J lost 6, with 17 bases in between. The TCR sequence derives from a woman aged 40 to 55 with Graves' ophthalmopathy. Sample: blood. The V call is TRBV4-1, the J call TRBJ1-2, with D uncertain. CDR3 protein: CASSQDMWESWDGYTF. The DNA for the CDR3 is TGCGCCAGCAGCCAAGATATGTGGGAGAGTTGGGATGGCTACACCTTC.